Listed below are T cell receptor beta chains from one sample, sequenced in a study of blood T cell repertoires in COVID-19. The repertoire was sequenced with immunoSEQ multiplex PCR; TCRdb's copy has only in-frame clones and lacks some. The sample records approximately 210,000 clones, about 92% being singletons. Material: peripheral blood. The receptors stem from a man aged 25-45 years with acute or convalescent COVID-19. Each CDR3 is given without its conserved first and last residue. Each record gives: CDR3 protein, V gene, J gene.

cdr3_aa: ASNHGGLAGGVREQF; v_call: TRBV28; j_call: TRBJ2-1
cdr3_aa: ASSHKIIPGGYEQY; v_call: TRBV23-1; j_call: TRBJ2-7
cdr3_aa: ASSLPQGATTYNEQF; v_call: TRBV13; j_call: TRBJ2-1
cdr3_aa: ASSARVTGTGASGANVLT; v_call: TRBV6-1; j_call: TRBJ2-6
cdr3_aa: ASSILADIAPYEQY; v_call: TRBV18; j_call: TRBJ2-7
cdr3_aa: ASRRGRGDRGRLGNSPLH; v_call: TRBV27; j_call: TRBJ1-6
cdr3_aa: ASSLGGLVSSETQY; v_call: TRBV5-1; j_call: TRBJ2-5
cdr3_aa: ASSQDRGQGVQPQH; v_call: TRBV4-1; j_call: TRBJ1-5
cdr3_aa: ASSQTGSLSNTEAF; v_call: TRBV10-1; j_call: TRBJ1-1
cdr3_aa: ASSPRTGPNTGELF; v_call: TRBV7-6; j_call: TRBJ2-2
cdr3_aa: ASRTGPTGSYEQY; v_call: TRBV6-6; j_call: TRBJ2-7
cdr3_aa: ASSLMQGHGYGYT; v_call: TRBV5-1; j_call: TRBJ1-2
cdr3_aa: ASSTGTAYEQY; v_call: TRBV11-2; j_call: TRBJ2-7
cdr3_aa: ASSQRTTRTDTQY; v_call: TRBV4-1; j_call: TRBJ2-3
cdr3_aa: ASSFRKETQY; v_call: TRBV28; j_call: TRBJ2-5
cdr3_aa: ASSEFGRGIPNTEAF; v_call: TRBV25-1; j_call: TRBJ1-1
cdr3_aa: ASSLKLGDRATYEQY; v_call: TRBV28; j_call: TRBJ2-7
cdr3_aa: ASSPQGAKGETQY; v_call: TRBV5-5; j_call: TRBJ2-5
cdr3_aa: SVEGQGRYEQY; v_call: TRBV29-1; j_call: TRBJ2-7
cdr3_aa: ASSSWRQETQY; v_call: TRBV11-2; j_call: TRBJ2-5
cdr3_aa: ASSLAIARTSRETQY; v_call: TRBV5-1; j_call: TRBJ2-5
cdr3_aa: ASSLDRQGGNTIY; v_call: TRBV7-6; j_call: TRBJ1-3
cdr3_aa: ATAGQYNSPLH; v_call: TRBV27; j_call: TRBJ1-6
cdr3_aa: ASSLSSQETQY; v_call: TRBV7-3; j_call: TRBJ2-5
cdr3_aa: ASSLGGDNEQF; v_call: TRBV11-1; j_call: TRBJ2-1
cdr3_aa: ASSSPGRGWHGYT; v_call: TRBV11-2; j_call: TRBJ1-2
cdr3_aa: ASSRSGPAGETQY; v_call: TRBV3-1/TRBV3-2; j_call: TRBJ2-5
cdr3_aa: ASSYGTSSYEQY; v_call: TRBV5-1; j_call: TRBJ2-7
cdr3_aa: ASSSLAGQGWDRRSEKLF; v_call: TRBV5-1; j_call: TRBJ1-4
cdr3_aa: ASSPIAGVGYNEQF; v_call: TRBV19; j_call: TRBJ2-1
cdr3_aa: ASSLAAGGLIEQF; v_call: TRBV7-2; j_call: TRBJ2-1
cdr3_aa: ASSTGRNEKLF; v_call: TRBV19; j_call: TRBJ1-4
cdr3_aa: ASSPPGGRAREQY; v_call: TRBV11-1; j_call: TRBJ2-7
cdr3_aa: ASSLDLAGGAKNIQY; v_call: TRBV7-2; j_call: TRBJ2-4
cdr3_aa: ASSPLATSGSYEQY; v_call: TRBV18; j_call: TRBJ2-7
cdr3_aa: AWSVQQSLNTEAF; v_call: TRBV30; j_call: TRBJ1-1
cdr3_aa: ASSVTGSREQY; v_call: TRBV18; j_call: TRBJ2-7
cdr3_aa: ASSRGALSNQPQH; v_call: TRBV5-6; j_call: TRBJ1-5
cdr3_aa: ASSQVTSGGAETQY; v_call: TRBV4-2; j_call: TRBJ2-5
cdr3_aa: ASSRRGSDTEAF; v_call: TRBV19; j_call: TRBJ1-1
cdr3_aa: ASSQDPSSSYNEQF; v_call: TRBV3-1/TRBV3-2; j_call: TRBJ2-1
cdr3_aa: ASSLEGGATNEKLF; v_call: TRBV28; j_call: TRBJ1-4
cdr3_aa: ASSSRAGLAGDNEQF; v_call: TRBV27; j_call: TRBJ2-1
cdr3_aa: SVVREGSYEQY; v_call: TRBV29-1; j_call: TRBJ2-7
cdr3_aa: ASSQVVVNSPLH; v_call: TRBV3-1/TRBV3-2; j_call: TRBJ1-6
cdr3_aa: ASSQDRGETQY; v_call: TRBV11-2; j_call: TRBJ2-5
cdr3_aa: ASQGDLETQY; v_call: TRBV2; j_call: TRBJ2-5
cdr3_aa: ASRLMSEAF; v_call: TRBV28; j_call: TRBJ1-1
cdr3_aa: ASSPPQGRYTEAF; v_call: TRBV9; j_call: TRBJ1-1
cdr3_aa: ASSYSTGGRQPQH; v_call: TRBV6-2/TRBV6-3; j_call: TRBJ1-5
cdr3_aa: ASSLTGRQF; v_call: TRBV5-6; j_call: TRBJ2-1
cdr3_aa: ASTLSASSGNTIY; v_call: TRBV7-9; j_call: TRBJ1-3
cdr3_aa: ASSPPSSYNEQF; v_call: TRBV18; j_call: TRBJ2-1
cdr3_aa: ASSLGQGRRQF; v_call: TRBV28; j_call: TRBJ2-1
cdr3_aa: ASSLTPGQDDIQY; v_call: TRBV7-6; j_call: TRBJ2-4